The 20 T cell receptor beta chains given below trace back to one sample, sequenced in a study of cytomegalovirus exposure and HLA in healthy donors. The PCR had 60 Vbeta and 13 Jbeta primers. Generated by immunoSEQ multiplex PCR, the TCRdb table keeps only in-frame clones and is missing some. The repertoire holds a few hundred thousand clones, with around nine tenths as singletons. Sequencing was performed on PBMCs. The receptors here all came from a girl between 2 and 10 years old in good health and CMV-seronegative.

The J gene is TRBJ1-1, the V gene TRBV15; no clear D. The CDR3 runs 13 residues. Looked up from germline, CDR1 is LNHNV and CDR2 is YYDKDF (reference sequence). V was cut by 2 bases and J by 5 bases, with 9 bases left in between. The CDR3 loop reads CATSRLSNTEAFF. The CDR3 DNA follows: TGTGCCACCAGCAGATTGAGTAATACTGAAGCTTTCTTT.

J is TRBJ1-1 and V is TRBV7-2; unclear D gene. The germline CDR1 and CDR2 sequences are SGHTA and FQGNSA. V was cut by 5 bases and J by 5 bases, with 12 bases left in between. This CDR3 spans 13 amino acids. This chain's CDR3 is CASSLSGWTEAFF. Here the CDR3 DNA reads TGTGCCAGCAGCCTTTCGGGTTGGACTGAAGCTTTCTTT. Filled out from reference TRBV7-2 and TRBJ1-1, the complete variable domain reads GAGVSQSPSNKVTEKGKDVELRCDPISGHTALYWYRQSLGQGLEFLIYFQGNSAPDKSGLPSDRFSAERTGGSVSTLTIQRTQQEDSAVYLCASSLSGWTEAFFGQGTRLTVV.

V and J are TRBV7-9 and TRBJ2-7; 11 nucleotides line up with TRBD2. The CDR3 extends over 17 amino acids. The V gene end was trimmed by 1 base and the J gene end by 0 bases; junction bases not matched to a gene: 5. Germline values: CDR1 SEHNR, CDR2 FQNEAQ (reference sequence). CDR3: CASSLVPSGRNSYEQYF. The CDR3 bases are TGTGCCAGCAGCTTAGTTCCTAGCGGGAGGAACTCCTACGAGCAGTACTTC.

The chain joins TRBV29-1 to TRBJ1-2; TRBD1 might be the D (5 bases). The CDR3 covers 12 residues. Germline loops: CDR1 SQVTM, CDR2 ANQGSEA. The germline V and J ends were trimmed by 2 bases and 5 bases, with 9 bases remaining between them. The chain's CDR3 is CSVEPGKYGYTF. The CDR3 DNA is TGCAGCGTTGAACCAGGGAAATATGGCTACACCTTC.

The rearrangement links TRBV2 to TRBJ1-1; TRBD1 aligns across 7 bases. In germline, CDR1 is SNHLY, CDR2 FYNNEI. The CDR3 loop spans 13 amino acids. Trimming took 6 bases from V and 2 from J; bases not matched to a gene: 3. CDR3 in amino acids: CASRGDRNTEAFF. DNA for the CDR3: TGTGCCAGCAGAGGGGACAGAAACACTGAAGCTTTCTTT.

The rearrangement joins TRBV5-4 to TRBJ2-7, with 8 bases identical to TRBD2. Germline V gene sequence: CDR1 SGHNT, CDR2 YYREEE (reference sequence). There are 14 residues in the CDR3. Unmatched junction bases numbered 11, after V lost 3 bases and J lost 9 bases. CDR3 in DNA: TGTGCCAGCAGCTCAACTAGCGGTTCCCCGCGGCAGTACTTC. Protein product: CASSSTSGSPRQYF.

The rearrangement uses TRBV2 and TRBJ2-5; 9 nucleotides line up with TRBD2. The closer fit of TRBJ2-7 to the DNA end suggests the J call may be wrong. Germline assignment: CDR1 SNHLY and CDR2 FYNNEI. The CDR3 sequence is 14 residues long. CDR3 amino acids: CASIPSGTTYEQYF. CDR3 bases: TGTGCCAGCATCCCTAGCGGGACTACCTACGAGCAGTACTTC.

The gene calls are TRBV7-8 and TRBJ2-5; maybe TRBD1 (6 bases). The assigned J gene may be wrong: the sequence end matches TRBJ2-7 better. There are 13 residues in the CDR3. Per the germline V gene, CDR1 is SGHVS and CDR2 is FQNEAQ. In DNA form, the CDR3 reads TGTGCCAGCAGCTTGGACAGTCACTACGAGCAGTACTTC. Residues: CASSLDSHYEQYF.

In its sample, this clone was seen once. This chain joins TRBV2 and TRBJ1-2; 8 nucleotides line up with TRBD1. CDR3 length equals 16 residues. The germline CDR1 and CDR2 sequences are SNHLY and FYNNEI. Trimming removed 4 bases from V and 3 bases from J; junction bases left unmatched: 10. CDR3 loop: CASSVSRGRGDYGYTF. The CDR3 DNA reads as TGTGCCAGCAGTGTAAGCAGGGGGCGCGGAGACTATGGCTACACCTTC.

V and J are TRBV14 and TRBJ2-3; 7 bases align to TRBD2. The ends lost 3 bases at V and 7 bases at J; junction bases unmatched: 4. Germline V gene data show CDR1 as SGHDN and CDR2 as FVKESK. The CDR3 is 13 residues long. CDR3 region: CASSQMGGYTQYF. The CDR3 bases are TGTGCCAGCAGCCAGATGGGGGGGTATACGCAGTATTTT. Full variable domain (rest looked up from reference TRBV14 and TRBJ2-3): EAGVTQFPSHSVIEKGQTVTLRCDPISGHDNLYWYRRVMGKEIKFLLHFVKESKQDESGMPNNRFLAERTGGTYSTLKVQPAELEDSGVYFCASSQMGGYTQYFGPGTRLTVL.

Only a few counts were recorded for this clone. The V gene is TRBV28, the J gene TRBJ1-4; D is unclear. V dropped 3 bases and J dropped 3 bases, with 14 bases sitting between them. This CDR3 comprises 16 residues. Germline lookup yields CDR1 MDHEN and CDR2 SYDVKM. For the CDR3, the DNA is TGTGCCAGCAGTTTGGGGATTGGACTTTCTAATGAAAAACTGTTTTTT. It yields the protein CASSLGIGLSNEKLFF.

The rearrangement joins TRBV6-6 to TRBJ1-1, with D unclear. V lost 6 bases and J lost 6, with 11 bases in between. This CDR3 is 12 amino acids long. CDR1 is MNHNY, CDR2 SVGAGI, per germline (reference sequence). The CDR3 region has the DNA TGTGCCAGCAGATTTAGAGAGGCTGAAGCTTTCTTT. Translating it yields CASRFREAEAFF.

The rearrangement links TRBV27 to TRBJ2-1; D possibly corresponds to TRBD1 (5 bases). Germline V gene data show CDR1 as MNHEY and CDR2 as SMNVEV (reference sequence). V dropped 0 bases and J dropped 8 bases, with 11 bases sitting between them. The CDR3 totals 14 residues. Written as DNA, the CDR3 is TGTGCCAGCAGTTTATCAGCCAGGGTAGATGAGCAGTTCTTC. Amino acid sequence: CASSLSARVDEQFF.

Regarding this clone: The same CDR3 is also encoded by other DNA sequences in this sample. CDR3 residues: CASSLQGPSSPLHF. The CDR3 DNA follows: TGTGCCAGCAGTCTACAGGGACCCAGTTCACCCCTCCACTTT. This chain joins TRBV6-6 and TRBJ1-6, with a weak D call TRBD1 (6 bases). The ends were cut back, 5 bases at V and 9 bases at J, with 14 bases in the middle. Germline V lookup: CDR1 MNHNY, CDR2 SVGAGI (reference sequence). The CDR3 sequence is 14 residues long.

The J gene is TRBJ2-3, the V gene TRBV5-1, with 10 bases lining up with TRBD1. V shed 4 bases, J shed 3 bases, and the junction held 5 bases outside the gene matches. From germline, CDR1 is SGHRS and CDR2 YFSETQ. This CDR3 comprises 15 residues. CDR3 nucleotide sequence: TGCGCCAGCAGCCCCCGGACAGGGGGGACAGATACGCAGTATTTT. Residues: CASSPRTGGTDTQYF.

This chain joins TRBV19 and TRBJ1-1; 8 bases fit TRBD1. The CDR3 is 14 amino acids. Germline CDR1 reads LNHDA; CDR2 reads SQIVND (reference sequence). The trim removed 6 bases at V and 0 bases at J, leaving 3 bases unmatched. CDR3 amino acids: CASRGQGLNTEAFF. The CDR3, as DNA: TGTGCCAGTAGAGGACAGGGATTGAACACTGAAGCTTTCTTT.

On this clone: One end of the junction is discordant with germline, which a read error may explain. V is TRBV7-7 and J is TRBJ2-7, with TRBD2 identical over 7 bases. CDR3 length equals 13 residues. Germline lookup yields CDR1 SSHAT and CDR2 FNYEAQ (reference sequence). This CDR3 is CASSLGGGYEQYF. The CDR3 DNA sequence: TGTGCTAGCAGCTTAGGCGGGGGTTACGAGCAGTACTTC.

This clone is a singleton in its sample. The rearrangement joins TRBV30 to TRBJ2-2, with 9 bases aligning to TRBD1. Germline trimming cut 0 bases from V and 6 bases from J; bases unmatched to any gene: 5. Germline values: CDR1 GTSNPN, CDR2 SVGIG (reference sequence). The CDR3 is made up of 15 amino acids. The CDR3 loop reads CAWSVGDRVAGELFF. The CDR3 coding sequence is TGTGCCTGGAGTGTAGGGGACAGGGTCGCCGGGGAGCTGTTTTTT.

The chain links TRBV30 to TRBJ1-2; no clear D gene. This CDR3 has 14 amino acids. CDR1 GTSNPN and CDR2 SVGIG come from the germline V gene (reference sequence). Deletions cut 0 bases from V and 0 bases from J, with 8 bases between. CDR3 coding DNA: TGTGCCTGGAGTGTACCTGACTCTAACTATGGCTACACCTTC. This codes for CAWSVPDSNYGYTF.

The chain combines TRBV6-4 with TRBJ2-1, with 12 positions matching TRBD2. Losses at the gene ends were 4 bases for V and 9 bases for J; bases not matched to a gene: 10. The CDR3 is 16 residues long. Germline CDR1 reads MRHNA; CDR2 reads SNTAGT. CDR3 sequence reads: CASSVRLAGETGEQFF. The CDR3 DNA follows: TGTGCCAGCAGTGTCCGACTAGCGGGAGAAACGGGTGAGCAGTTCTTC.